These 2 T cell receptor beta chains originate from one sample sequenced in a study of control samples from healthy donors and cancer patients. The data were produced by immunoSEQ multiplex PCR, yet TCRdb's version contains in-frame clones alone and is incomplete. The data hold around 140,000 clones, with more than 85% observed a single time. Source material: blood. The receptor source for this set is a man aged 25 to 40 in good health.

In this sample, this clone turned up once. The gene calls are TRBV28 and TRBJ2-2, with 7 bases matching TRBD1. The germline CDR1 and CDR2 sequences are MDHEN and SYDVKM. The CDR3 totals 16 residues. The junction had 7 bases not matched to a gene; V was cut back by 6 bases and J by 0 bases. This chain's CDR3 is CASRENGQANTGELFF. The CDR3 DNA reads TGTGCCAGCAGGGAAAATGGACAGGCGAACACCGGGGAGCTGTTTTTT.

The CDR3 loop reads CASTSGESNQPQHF. The CDR3 coding sequence is TGTGCCAGCACATCCGGGGAGAGCAATCAGCCCCAGCATTTT. This chain uses TRBV28 with TRBJ1-5; no reliable D call. The CDR3 contains 14 residues. CDR1 and CDR2 (germline): MDHEN, SYDVKM. The V and J ends lost 7 bases and 1 base respectively, with 11 bases between them.